The 9 T cell receptor beta chains in this list originate from one sample, sequenced in a study of Ad26.COV2.S vaccination and SARS-CoV-2 variants. The treatment is: approximately 18 received Ad26.COV2.S at low or high dose, single or two shots; about 5 received placebo; per-sample allocation not given. Sampling occurred on day 63 after the first vaccine or placebo injection. The repertoire was sequenced with immunoSEQ multiplex PCR; TCRdb's copy has only in-frame clones and lacks some. The repertoire holds over 450,000 clones, with 89% as singletons. Sequencing used peripheral blood, obtained in a trial of Ad26.COV2.S vaccine versus placebo. The receptors originated from a person aged 18-60 years who received the Ad26.COV2.S COVID-19 vaccine or a placebo.

V is TRBV28 and J is TRBJ1-1; D is unresolved. Germline CDR1 reads MDHEN; CDR2 reads SYDVKM. The ends were cut back, 2 bases at V and 8 bases at J, with 9 bases in the middle. The CDR3 is 12 residues long. CDR3 amino acids: CASSLKLREAFF. The CDR3 DNA follows: TGTGCCAGCAGTTTAAAGCTGAGGGAAGCTTTCTTT.

The rearrangement uses TRBV6-1 and TRBJ1-2, with 7 bases identical to TRBD1. V shed 1 base, J shed 7 bases, and the junction held 6 bases outside the gene matches. The CDR3 is 14 residues long. Germline CDR1 MNHNS, CDR2 SASEGT. CDR3 protein: CASSEGQGWSGYTF. The CDR3 nucleotides read TGTGCCAGCAGTGAAGGACAGGGATGGAGTGGCTACACCTTC.

J is TRBJ2-7 and V is TRBV28; 10 bases align to TRBD2. This CDR3 has 15 residues. The J segment lost 4 bases and the V segment lost 4 bases, leaving 7 bases of the junction unmatched. Germline CDR1 reads MDHEN; CDR2 reads SYDVKM. The CDR3 coding sequence is TGTGCCAGCAGTTCTCAGCGGGAGGGCCCGTACGAGCAGTACTTC. Amino acid sequence: CASSSQREGPYEQYF.

CDR3 nucleotide sequence: TGCGCCAGCAGTGAGTCGGGGGGTAATGAAGCTTTCTTT. It codes for CASSESGGNEAFF. The V gene is TRBV10-1, the J gene TRBJ1-1, with D maybe TRBD1 (5 bases). CDR1 and CDR2 from the germline V gene are WNHNN and SYGVQD (reference sequence). Between the trimmed V and J ends, which lost 0 bases and 7 bases, there was a span of 9 bases. This CDR3 contains 13 residues.

The chain carries TRBV7-6 and TRBJ2-3; D is unclear. The ends were cut back, 3 bases at V and 0 bases at J, with 7 bases in the middle. Germline CDR1 is SGHVS and CDR2 is FNYEAQ. The length of the CDR3 is 14 residues. The CDR3 DNA follows: TGTGCCAGCAGCTTTTCCAGTAGCACAGATACGCAGTATTTT. Its translation is CASSFSSSTDTQYF.

This rearrangement joins TRBV7-6 to TRBJ2-5; the match to TRBD2 covers 8 bases. The ends lost 0 bases at V and 5 bases at J; junction bases unmatched: 11. The CDR3 spans 17 residues. CDR1 SGHVS and CDR2 FNYEAQ come from the germline V gene. CDR3 region: CASSLAFVAGQGETQYF. The CDR3 coding sequence is TGTGCCAGCAGCTTAGCGTTTGTAGCGGGGCAAGGGGAGACCCAGTACTTC.

V usage is TRBV29-1 and J usage is TRBJ1-4, with 8 bases matching TRBD1. The V segment lost 3 bases and the J segment 7 bases; nucleotides outside the gene matches: 16. Germline loops: CDR1 SQVTM, CDR2 ANQGSEA. This CDR3 region has 17 residues. CDR3 in amino acids: CSVDPGGAKSGSEKLFF. CDR3 nucleotide sequence: TGCAGCGTTGACCCAGGGGGCGCGAAATCGGGAAGTGAAAAACTGTTTTTT.

This chain uses TRBV7-8 with TRBJ1-1; D is possibly TRBD1 (5 bases). This CDR3 has 13 residues. Trimming shortened V by 7 bases and J by 6 bases, and 15 bases separated the two germline ends. Germline V gene sequence: CDR1 SGHVS, CDR2 FQNEAQ. DNA of the CDR3: TGTGCCAGCATCGGGGGGTTTTGGGCTGAAGCTTTCTTT. Protein sequence: CASIGGFWAEAFF. The full variable domain, with the rest looked up from reference TRBV7-8 and TRBJ1-1, is GAGVSQSPRYKVAKRGQDVALRCDPISGHVSLFWYQQALGQGPEFLTYFQNEAQLDKSGLPSDRFFAERPEGSVSTLKIQRTQQEDSAVYLCASIGGFWAEAFFGQGTRLTVV.

CDR3 bases: TGTGCCAGCAGCTTGACCCTTGGAGATACGCAGTATTTT. Its protein product is CASSLTLGDTQYF. The gene calls are TRBV5-4 and TRBJ2-3; D is uncertain. This CDR3 is built from 13 residues. V lost 1 base, J lost 5 bases, and 8 bases lay in between. CDR1 is SGHNT and CDR2 is YYREEE in the germline V gene (reference sequence). Complete variable domain (other parts from reference TRBV5-4 and TRBJ2-3): ETGVTQSPTHLIKTRGQQVTLRCSSQSGHNTVSWYQQALGQGPQFIFQYYREEENGRGNFPPRFSGLQFPNYSSELNVNALELDDSALYLCASSLTLGDTQYFGPGTRLTVL.